This paragraph reports one TCR beta chain. Many counts were recorded for this clonotype. Its antigen is currently not known. There are no base qualities to consult, and no much larger clone falls within one base. Based on the germline V gene (reference sequence), the CDR1 and CDR2 sequences are LNHNV and YYDKDF. The junction shows trimming of 0 bases on V and 2 bases on J, and the gene matches do not reach 9 bases of it. CDR3 length: 17 amino acids, cysteine to phenylalanine. Only the CDR3 DNA stays, 51 bases, in frame from base 1. This specimen belongs to a study of Graves' ophthalmopathy and Graves' hyperthyroidism (dated by TCRdb to the late 2010s). Describing the broader study: Hyperthyroidism was considered stable if no progression to ophthalmopathy occurred within 18 months of follow-up. After sampling, hyperthyroidism patients received methimazole starting at 30 mg daily, and ophthalmopathy patients received high-dose intravenous methylprednisolone. T-cell repertoires of thyroid tissue and blood were compared in six hyperthyroidism patients. For independent validation, a separate cohort was made up of roughly 19 hyperthyroidism patients plus 17 patients who later progressed from hyperthyroidism to ophthalmopathy. To explore V-J signatures distinguishing ophthalmopathy from hyperthyroidism, a discovery set of 100 or so patients (roughly 45 ophthalmopathy, over 55 stable hyperthyroidism) was enrolled. In total, 135 blood samples were TCR-sequenced: 43 ophthalmopathy, roughly 80 hyperthyroidism and some 17 hyperthyroidism-to-ophthalmopathy patients. The study used TCR beta repertoire signatures to distinguish Graves' ophthalmopathy from Graves' hyperthyroidism and to predict progression to ophthalmopathy. What the study reported, not specific to this receptor: Most expanded thyroid clonotypes with a frequency above 0.001 also appeared in blood, which suggests that blood repertoires may reflect the immune response in the thyroid. In validation, the model predicted ophthalmopathy progression with about 70% sensitivity and about 73% specificity; roughly 11 predicted patients were CT-confirmed with GO in a median of approximately 6.5 months. No statistical method was used to predetermine the sample size, and group allocation was not hidden from the investigators. In cross-validation, the 13-signature model distinguished ophthalmopathy from stable hyperthyroidism with around 90% sensitivity and 81% to 82% specificity, while in the test set the corresponding values were about 79% and 69%.

TCR beta CDR3 regions were amplified from RNA transcripts for repertoire sequencing. HTBI primers and the Qiagen OneStep RT-PCR kit were used in a first-round RT-PCR, which was followed by a second-round multiplex PCR, size selection and purification. Sequencing of the libraries was carried out on an Illumina HiSeq2000 in paired-end mode with 100 bp reads. The authors processed their data as follows. SOAPnuke was used to process the reads, throwing out any read that had adapters, had uncalled bases, had a mean Phred below 15, or lacked an exact constant-primer or identifier match. High-quality paired reads were merged with COPE v1.2.5. Each unique nucleotide sequence was defined as a clonotype, and clonotypes were aligned to IMGT TRB V, D and J references with MiTCR v1.1. Only V-J combinations with frequency above 0.0001 were analysed, covering over 99% of repertoires. For each V-J combination, a TCR clonal expansion and chaos score was defined as the ratio of F50 clonal expansion to chaos observed in the TCRdist matrix. Welch's t-statistics and random forest were used to reduce the features to around 13 V-J combinations, which were then used as input to a naive Bayes classifier. The Morisita-Horn index was used to measure how similar the thyroid and blood repertoires were. TCRdb handled the public reads itself, with Q25 trimming in fastp and clone calling in MiXCR, and kept productive beta chains. Each CDR3 protein gets just one entry, which takes the most common genes and DNA from the rows behind it. None of the V and J calls come from the authors' own analysis; TCRdb made them. This sample has about 1.2 million distinct CDR3 sequences in its table, and around a third of those were observed once. The top ten hold 11% of the sample.

Patients with hyperthyroidism were aged 18 to 65 years, had been newly diagnosed, and had a disease duration of less than 2 months. Patients were excluded if they had other autoimmune diseases, uncontrolled infections, pregnancy or lactation. Diagnosis was based on clinical symptoms, serum thyroxine, TRAb, thyroid ultrasound and orbital computed tomography. Total RNA was extracted with Trizol reagent and quality-checked on an Agilent 2100 Bioanalyzer. The sequence was collected from an adult man with Graves' hyperthyroidism. Source material: peripheral blood or thyroid tissue (not recorded which). The sequence is built from TRBV15 and TRBJ2-7; TRBD2 matches 8 bases in the middle. The CDR3 here reads CATSRDRGSGGTYEQYF. The DNA sequence reads TGTGCCACCAGCAGAGATCGGGGAAGCGGGGGCACCTACGAGCAGTACTTC.